This T cell receptor beta chain stems from a study of tumor-infiltrating lymphocytes in oesophageal squamous cell carcinoma. The CDR3 runs to 18 residues. V lost 7 bases, J lost 10 bases, and 17 bases stayed unmatched. CDR1 MNHNS and CDR2 SASEGT come from the germline V gene. TCRdb reprocessed the PCR reads with MiXCR, giving one entry per CDR3 protein. The table shows roughly 16,000 distinct CDR3 sequences, with 44% occurring only once. This clonotype was counted many times. This clone may be a read error of a much larger clone one base away. The sequencing input was blood. V is TRBV6-1 and J is TRBJ2-1, with 15 bases fitting TRBD2. The sequence derives from a female donor with esophageal squamous cell carcinoma. DNA of the CDR3: TGTGCCAGCACCGATGGACTAGCGGGAGGGCCAGGGGTCTACGAGCAGTTCTTC. Its translation: CASTDGLAGGPGVYEQFF.